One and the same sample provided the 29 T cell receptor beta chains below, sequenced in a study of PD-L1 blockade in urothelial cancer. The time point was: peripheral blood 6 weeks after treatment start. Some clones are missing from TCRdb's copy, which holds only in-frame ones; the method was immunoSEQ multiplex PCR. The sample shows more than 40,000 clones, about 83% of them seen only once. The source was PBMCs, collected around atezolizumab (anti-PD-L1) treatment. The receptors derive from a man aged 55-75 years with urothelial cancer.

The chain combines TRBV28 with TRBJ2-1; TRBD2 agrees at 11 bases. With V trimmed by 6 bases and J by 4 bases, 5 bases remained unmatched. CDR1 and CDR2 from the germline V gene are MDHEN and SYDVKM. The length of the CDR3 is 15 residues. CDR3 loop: CASRATSGAYNEQFF. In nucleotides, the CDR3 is TGTGCCAGCAGGGCGACTAGCGGGGCTTACAATGAGCAGTTCTTC.

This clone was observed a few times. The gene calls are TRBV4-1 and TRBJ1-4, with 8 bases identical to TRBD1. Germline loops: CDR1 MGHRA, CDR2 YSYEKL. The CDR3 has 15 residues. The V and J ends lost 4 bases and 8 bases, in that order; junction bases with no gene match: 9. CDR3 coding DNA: TGCGCCAGCAGCCGCGGGACAGGAGGAGGGGAAAAACTGTTTTTT. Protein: CASSRGTGGGEKLFF.

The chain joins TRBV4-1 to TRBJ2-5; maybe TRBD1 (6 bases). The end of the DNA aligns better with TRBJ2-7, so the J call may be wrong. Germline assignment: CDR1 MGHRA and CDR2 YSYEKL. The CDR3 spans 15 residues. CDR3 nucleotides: TGCGCCAGCAGCCAAGTTCAGGGGACCTACGACGAGCAGTACTTC. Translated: CASSQVQGTYDEQYF.

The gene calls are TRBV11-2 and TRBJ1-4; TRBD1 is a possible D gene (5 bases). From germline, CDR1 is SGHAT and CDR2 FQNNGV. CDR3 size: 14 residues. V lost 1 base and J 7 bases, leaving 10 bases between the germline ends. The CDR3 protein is CASSLGGTSEKLFF. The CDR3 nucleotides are TGTGCCAGCAGCTTAGGGGGCACGAGTGAAAAACTGTTTTTT.

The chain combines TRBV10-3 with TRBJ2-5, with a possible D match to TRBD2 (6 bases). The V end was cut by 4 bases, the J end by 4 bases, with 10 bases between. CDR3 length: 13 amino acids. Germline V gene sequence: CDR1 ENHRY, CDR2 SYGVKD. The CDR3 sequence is CAISGGTSETQYF. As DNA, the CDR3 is TGTGCCATCAGTGGCGGGACCTCAGAGACCCAGTACTTC.

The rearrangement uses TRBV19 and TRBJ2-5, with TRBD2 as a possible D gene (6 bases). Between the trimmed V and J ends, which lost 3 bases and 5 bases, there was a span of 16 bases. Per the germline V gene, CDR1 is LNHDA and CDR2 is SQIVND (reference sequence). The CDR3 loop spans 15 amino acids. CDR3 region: CASSISLPGGETQYF. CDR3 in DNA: TGTGCCAGTAGTATTTCACTCCCCGGAGGGGAGACCCAGTACTTC.

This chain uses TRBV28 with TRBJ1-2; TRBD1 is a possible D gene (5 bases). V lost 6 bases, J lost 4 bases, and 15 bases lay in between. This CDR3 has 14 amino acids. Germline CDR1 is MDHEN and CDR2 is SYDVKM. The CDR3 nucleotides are TGTGCCAGCAGCCCCTGGGGAGGGGTCTATGGCTACACCTTC. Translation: CASSPWGGVYGYTF.

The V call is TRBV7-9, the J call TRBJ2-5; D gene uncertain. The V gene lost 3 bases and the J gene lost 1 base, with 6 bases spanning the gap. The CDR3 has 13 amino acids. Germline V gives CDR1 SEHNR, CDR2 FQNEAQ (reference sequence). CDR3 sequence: CASSFLLQETQYF. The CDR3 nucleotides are TGTGCCAGCAGCTTCCTACTCCAAGAGACCCAGTACTTC.

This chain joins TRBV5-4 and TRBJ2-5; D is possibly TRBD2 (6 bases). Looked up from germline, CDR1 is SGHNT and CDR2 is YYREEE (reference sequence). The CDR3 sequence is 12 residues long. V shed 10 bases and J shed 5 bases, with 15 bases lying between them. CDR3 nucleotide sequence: TGTGCCGGGTCGGGGGATGGGGAGACCCAGTACTTC. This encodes CAGSGDGETQYF.

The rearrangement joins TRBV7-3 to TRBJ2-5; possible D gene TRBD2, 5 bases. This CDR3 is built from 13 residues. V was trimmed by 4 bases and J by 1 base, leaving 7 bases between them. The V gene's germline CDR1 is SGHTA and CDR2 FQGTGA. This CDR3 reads CASSSSPQETQYF. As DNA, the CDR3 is TGTGCCAGCAGCTCTAGCCCCCAAGAGACCCAGTACTTC.

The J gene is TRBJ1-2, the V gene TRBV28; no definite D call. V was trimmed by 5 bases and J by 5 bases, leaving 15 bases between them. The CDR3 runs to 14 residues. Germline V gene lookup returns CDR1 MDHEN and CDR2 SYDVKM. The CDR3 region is CASSRTRGGYGYTF. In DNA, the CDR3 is TGTGCCAGCAGTCGGACCCGGGGAGGATATGGCTACACCTTC.

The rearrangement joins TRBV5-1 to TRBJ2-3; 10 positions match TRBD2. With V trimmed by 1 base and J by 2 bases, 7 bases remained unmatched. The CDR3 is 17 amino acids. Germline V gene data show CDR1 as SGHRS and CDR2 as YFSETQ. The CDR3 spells CASSLSVTSGPTDTQYF. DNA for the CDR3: TGCGCCAGCAGCTTGTCTGTGACTAGCGGGCCCACAGATACGCAGTATTTT.

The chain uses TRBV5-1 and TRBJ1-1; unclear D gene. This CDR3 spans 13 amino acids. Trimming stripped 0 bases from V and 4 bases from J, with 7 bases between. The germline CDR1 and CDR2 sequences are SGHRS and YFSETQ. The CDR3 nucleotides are TGCGCCAGCAGCTTGGCGCCAGGCACTGAAGCTTTCTTT. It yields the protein CASSLAPGTEAFF.

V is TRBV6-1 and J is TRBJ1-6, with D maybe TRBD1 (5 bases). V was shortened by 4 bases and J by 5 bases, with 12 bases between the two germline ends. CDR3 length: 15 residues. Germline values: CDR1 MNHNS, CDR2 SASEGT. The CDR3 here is CASSVTVPDNSPLHF. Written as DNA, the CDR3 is TGTGCCAGCAGTGTGACAGTACCCGATAATTCACCCCTCCACTTT.

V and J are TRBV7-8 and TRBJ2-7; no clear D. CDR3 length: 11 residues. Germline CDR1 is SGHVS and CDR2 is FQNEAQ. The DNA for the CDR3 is TGTGCTTCGGGTTTCGAGGACGAGCAGTACTTC. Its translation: CASGFEDEQYF.

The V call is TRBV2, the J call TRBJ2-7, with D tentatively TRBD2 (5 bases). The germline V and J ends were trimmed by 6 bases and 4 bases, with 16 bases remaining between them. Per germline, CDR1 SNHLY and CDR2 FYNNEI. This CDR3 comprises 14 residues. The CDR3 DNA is TGTGCCAGCAGCGAGGGTCGAGGGTCATACGAGCAGTACTTC. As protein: CASSEGRGSYEQYF.

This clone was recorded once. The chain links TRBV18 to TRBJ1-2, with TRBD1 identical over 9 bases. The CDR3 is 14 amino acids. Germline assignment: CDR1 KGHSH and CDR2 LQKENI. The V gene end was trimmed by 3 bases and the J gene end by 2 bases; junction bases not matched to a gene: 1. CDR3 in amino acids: CASSPGQGNYGYTF. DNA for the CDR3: TGTGCCAGCTCACCGGGACAGGGCAACTATGGCTACACCTTC.

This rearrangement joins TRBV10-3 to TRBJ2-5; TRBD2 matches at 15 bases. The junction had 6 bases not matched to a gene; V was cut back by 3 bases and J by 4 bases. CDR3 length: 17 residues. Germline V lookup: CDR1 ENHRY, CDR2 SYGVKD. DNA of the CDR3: TGTGCCATCAGTGATCGGACTAGCGGGGGGGCCCGAGAGACCCAGTACTTC. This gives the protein CAISDRTSGGARETQYF.

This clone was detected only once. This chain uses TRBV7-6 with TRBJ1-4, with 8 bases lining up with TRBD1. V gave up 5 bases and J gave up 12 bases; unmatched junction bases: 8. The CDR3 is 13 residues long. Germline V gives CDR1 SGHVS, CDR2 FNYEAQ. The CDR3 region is CASSPGQGGELFF. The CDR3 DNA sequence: TGTGCCAGCAGCCCCGGACAGGGTGGGGAACTGTTTTTT.

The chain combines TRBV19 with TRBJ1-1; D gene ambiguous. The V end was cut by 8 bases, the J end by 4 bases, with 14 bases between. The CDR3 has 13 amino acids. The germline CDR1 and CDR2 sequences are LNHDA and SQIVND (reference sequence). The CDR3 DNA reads TGTGCCAGTCATCTGACCCCGGGCACTGAAGCTTTCTTT. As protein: CASHLTPGTEAFF.

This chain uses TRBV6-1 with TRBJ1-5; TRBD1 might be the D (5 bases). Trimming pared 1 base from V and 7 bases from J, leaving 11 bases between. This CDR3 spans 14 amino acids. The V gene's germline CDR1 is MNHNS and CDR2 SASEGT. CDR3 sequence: CASSEVRGNQPQHF. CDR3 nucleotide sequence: TGTGCCAGCAGTGAAGTTAGGGGAAACCAGCCCCAGCATTTT.

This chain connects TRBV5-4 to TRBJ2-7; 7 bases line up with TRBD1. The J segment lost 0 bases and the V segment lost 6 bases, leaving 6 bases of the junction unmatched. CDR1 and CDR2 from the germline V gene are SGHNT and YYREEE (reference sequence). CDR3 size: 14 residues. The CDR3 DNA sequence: TGTGCCAGCACTGACAGGGTTAACTCCTACGAGCAGTACTTC. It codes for CASTDRVNSYEQYF.

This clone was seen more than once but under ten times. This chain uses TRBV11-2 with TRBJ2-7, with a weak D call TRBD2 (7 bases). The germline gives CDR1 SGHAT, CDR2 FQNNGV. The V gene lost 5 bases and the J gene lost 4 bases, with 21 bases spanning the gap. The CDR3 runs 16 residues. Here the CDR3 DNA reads TGTGCCAGCAGCCGAGGGGGGCAAGGGGGGGTGTACGAGCAGTACTTC. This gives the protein CASSRGGQGGVYEQYF.

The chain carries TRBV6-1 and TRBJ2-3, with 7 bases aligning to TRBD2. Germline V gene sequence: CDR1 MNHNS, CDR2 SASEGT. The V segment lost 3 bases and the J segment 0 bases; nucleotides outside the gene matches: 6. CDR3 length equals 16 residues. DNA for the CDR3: TGTGCCAGCAGTGACTTGGCGGGGGATAGCACAGATACGCAGTATTTT. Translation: CASSDLAGDSTDTQYF.

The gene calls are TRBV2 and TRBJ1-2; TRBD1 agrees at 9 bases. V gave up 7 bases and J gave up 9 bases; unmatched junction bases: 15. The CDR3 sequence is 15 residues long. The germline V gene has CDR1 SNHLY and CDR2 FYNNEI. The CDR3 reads CASTELLQGAASYTF. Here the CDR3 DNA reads TGTGCCAGCACCGAACTTTTACAGGGGGCGGCCAGCTACACCTTC.

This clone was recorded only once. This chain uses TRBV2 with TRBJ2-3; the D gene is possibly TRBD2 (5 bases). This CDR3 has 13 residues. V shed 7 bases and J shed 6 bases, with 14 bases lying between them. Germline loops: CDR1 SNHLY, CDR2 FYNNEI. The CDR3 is CASNTGRGDTQYF. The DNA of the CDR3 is TGTGCCAGCAATACGGGCCGCGGGGATACGCAGTATTTT.

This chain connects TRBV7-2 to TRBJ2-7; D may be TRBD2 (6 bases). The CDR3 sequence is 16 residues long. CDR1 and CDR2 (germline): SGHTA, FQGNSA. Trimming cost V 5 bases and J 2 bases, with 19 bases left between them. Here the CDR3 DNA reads TGTGCCAGCAGCGCCAGGTCGGGGGACCCGACCTACGAGCAGTACTTC. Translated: CASSARSGDPTYEQYF.

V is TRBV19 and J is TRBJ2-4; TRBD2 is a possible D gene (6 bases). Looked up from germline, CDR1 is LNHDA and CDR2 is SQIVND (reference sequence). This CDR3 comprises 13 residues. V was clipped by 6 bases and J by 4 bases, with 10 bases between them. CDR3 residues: CASRPSGKNIQYF. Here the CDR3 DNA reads TGTGCCAGTAGGCCGAGCGGGAAAAACATTCAGTACTTC.

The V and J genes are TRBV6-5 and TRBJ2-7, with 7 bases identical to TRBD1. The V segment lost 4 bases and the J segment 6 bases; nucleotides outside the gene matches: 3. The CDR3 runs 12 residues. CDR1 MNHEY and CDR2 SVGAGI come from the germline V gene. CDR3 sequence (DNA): TGTGCCAGCAGTTCCAACAGGGGCGAGCAGTACTTC. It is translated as CASSSNRGEQYF.